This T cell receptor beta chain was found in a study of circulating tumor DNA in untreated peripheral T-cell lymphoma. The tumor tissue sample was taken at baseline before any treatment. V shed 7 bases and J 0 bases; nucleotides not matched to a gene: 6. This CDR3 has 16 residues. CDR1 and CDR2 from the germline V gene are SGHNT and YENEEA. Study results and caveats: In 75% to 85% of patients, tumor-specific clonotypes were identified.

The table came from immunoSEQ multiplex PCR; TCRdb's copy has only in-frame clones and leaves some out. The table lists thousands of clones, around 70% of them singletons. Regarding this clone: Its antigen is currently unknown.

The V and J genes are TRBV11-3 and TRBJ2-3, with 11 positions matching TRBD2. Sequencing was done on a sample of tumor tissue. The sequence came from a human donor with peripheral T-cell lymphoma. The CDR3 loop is CASNGTSGFSTDTQYF. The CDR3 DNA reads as TGTGCCAGCAACGGGACTAGCGGTTTTAGCACAGATACGCAGTATTTT.